This T cell receptor (beta chain) was captured in a study of shared clonotypes between healthy human individuals. Findings and limits, study-wide: Generation of non-shared clonotypes was less probable than generation of clonotypes shared by all four donors.

Using immunoSEQ multiplex PCR, the repertoire was profiled, and TCRdb retains in-frame clones only, with some absent. The sample consists of around 700,000 clones, over 65% of them appearing once. CDR1 SEHNR and CDR2 FQNEAQ come from the germline V gene (reference sequence). This CDR3 comprises 14 residues. V was clipped by 5 bases and J by 5 bases, with 12 bases between them. For this clone: What it binds is not known.

The chain recombines TRBV7-9 with TRBJ2-2, with D unresolved. The source material was memory CD4+ T cells sorted from blood. Subset of the sample: CD45RA-negative fraction. The receptor was derived from a woman in her 30s in good health. The CDR3 bases are TGTGCCAGCAGCCCACACGAGACGACCGGGGAGCTGTTTTTT. Protein: CASSPHETTGELFF.